This is a list of T cell receptor beta chains from one sample in a study of blood T cell repertoires in COVID-19. Generated by immunoSEQ multiplex PCR, the TCRdb table keeps only in-frame clones and is missing some. The data show under 200,000 clones, approximately 84% seen once. Input material: peripheral blood. The receptors derive from a woman aged 45-65 years with COVID-19, enrolled during active disease. The CDR3 runs from the conserved cysteine through the conserved F or W. A D gene is named only where the DNA matches it firmly. Size tells how often a clone was seen (once, few, many) or the class of an expanded clone, and some rows leave it out.

v_call,j_call,d_call,cdr3_length,clone_size,cdr3_nt,cdr3_aa
TRBV7-2,TRBJ1-1,-,13,-,TGTGCCAGCAGCGAGAGGGCAGTTACTGAAGCTTTCTTT,CASSERAVTEAFF
TRBV28,TRBJ2-2,TRBD1,16,once,TGTGCCAGCAGTTCCTACAGGGGGCCGAGGACCGGGGAGCTGTTTTTT,CASSSYRGPRTGELFF
TRBV10-3,TRBJ2-5,-,14,-,TGTGCCATCAGGCAGGGGACACTCCAAGAGACCCAGTACTTC,CAIRQGTLQETQYF
TRBV7-9,TRBJ2-3,TRBD1,14,-,TGTGCCAGCAGCTACGGACAGGGGGGTGATACGCAGTATTTT,CASSYGQGGDTQYF
TRBV2,TRBJ1-2,TRBD1,12,few,TGTGCCAGACGGGACAGGGGGCAAGGCTACACCTTC,CARRDRGQGYTF
TRBV6-5,TRBJ2-3,-,15,many,TGTGCCAGCAGTTACTCTGATCCAGACACAGATACGCAGTATTTT,CASSYSDPDTDTQYF
TRBV7-2,TRBJ2-1,TRBD2,18,-,TGTGCCAGCAGCTTACGGTTTAGCGGGGGGGTTACCTACAATGAGCAGTTCTTC,CASSLRFSGGVTYNEQFF
TRBV7-9,TRBJ1-1,-,13,-,TGTGCCAGCAGCTTACAAGCTAACACTGAAGCTTTCTTT,CASSLQANTEAFF
TRBV30,TRBJ1-4,TRBD1,13,once,TGTGCCTGGAGAGGGACAGGGTATGAAAAACTGTTTTTT,CAWRGTGYEKLFF
TRBV5-1,TRBJ1-6,TRBD1,16,few,TGCGCCAGCAGCTTGACACAGGACAGGGCGAATTCACCCCTCCACTTT,CASSLTQDRANSPLHF
TRBV30,TRBJ2-2,-,13,-,TGTGCCTGGACCCTCCGGGTCACCGGGGAGCTGTTTTTT,CAWTLRVTGELFF
TRBV9,TRBJ1-3,-,15,-,TGTGCCAGCAGCGTAGAGGGGAACTCTGGAAACACCATATATTTT,CASSVEGNSGNTIYF
TRBV4-1,TRBJ2-7,TRBD1,13,-,TGCGCCAGCAGCCAAACAGGGGGCTACGAGCAGTACTTC,CASSQTGGYEQYF
TRBV30,TRBJ2-1,TRBD2,17,-,TGTGCCTGGAGTGTATCCTTAACTAGCGGACCCTACAATGAGCAGTTCTTC,CAWSVSLTSGPYNEQFF
TRBV4-3,TRBJ2-3,TRBD2,16,-,TGCGCCAGCAGCCAAGAAGCTAGCGGGGGGCCCATATCGCAGTATTTT,CASSQEASGGPISQYF
TRBV15,TRBJ2-7,-,13,-,TGTGCCACCAGCAGTGTAGACAGGTTCGAGCAGTACTTC,CATSSVDRFEQYF
TRBV5-5,TRBJ1-4,TRBD1,16,-,TGTGCCAGCAGCCAGACGCCGGGACAGGGGGCTGAAAAACTGTTTTTT,CASSQTPGQGAEKLFF
TRBV19,TRBJ2-3,TRBD2,13,once,TGTGCCAGTAGCCGGGGGGGGCAAGATACGCAGTATTTT,CASSRGGQDTQYF
TRBV5-1,TRBJ2-3,TRBD2,18,-,TGCGCCAGCAGCTCGGGACTAGCGGGGTCCTATAGCACAGATACGCAGTATTTT,CASSSGLAGSYSTDTQYF
TRBV15,TRBJ2-5,-,13,-,TGTGCCACCAGCTCTCTCGGGGTAGAGACCCAGTACTTC,CATSSLGVETQYF
TRBV30,TRBJ2-3,TRBD2,16,-,TGTGCCTGGAATCTAGGTAGCGGGGGGCGGACAGATACGCAGTATTTT,CAWNLGSGGRTDTQYF
TRBV7-9,TRBJ1-2,-,14,few,TGTGCCAGCAGCCGGGGAGAGGGTAACTATGGCTACACCTTC,CASSRGEGNYGYTF
TRBV18,TRBJ1-1,-,17,-,TGTGCCAGCTCACCACCAATCAGCGTCCGGGGAAACACTGAAGCTTTCTTT,CASSPPISVRGNTEAFF